These 30 T cell receptor beta chains originate from one sample sequenced in a study of T-cell memory formation after mild COVID-19. One entry per CDR3 protein, called by TCRdb with MiXCR from the 5' RACE reads. Altogether about 430,000 distinct CDR3 sequences are present, roughly 26% being singletons, with the ten largest covering roughly 9.7%. The sample was PBMCs or a T cell subset sorted from them (not recorded which). These receptors all come from an adult woman who had mild COVID-19 (a few samples of this study predate the infection). Cell type and time point are not known.

This clonotype was counted a few times. This chain uses TRBV5-1 with TRBJ1-1, with D perhaps matching TRBD1 (5 bases). Germline V gene data show CDR1 as SGHRS and CDR2 as YFSETQ. The CDR3 totals 14 residues. Trimming cost V 0 bases and J 2 bases, with 8 bases left between them. The CDR3 nucleotides are TGCGCCAGCAGCTTGGACAGGATTAACACTGAAGCTTTCTTT. This sequence encodes CASSLDRINTEAFF.

CDR3 residues: CAWSVEGSEQFF. The CDR3 DNA reads TGTGCCTGGAGTGTGGAGGGTTCGGAGCAGTTCTTC. The V call is TRBV30, the J call TRBJ2-1, with D maybe TRBD2 (6 bases). The CDR3 runs to 12 residues. V lost 0 bases and J lost 10, with 10 bases in between. CDR1 and CDR2 (germline): GTSNPN, SVGIG (reference sequence).

The V and J genes are TRBV18 and TRBJ1-4; D possibly corresponds to TRBD1 (5 bases). Germline lookup yields CDR1 KGHSH and CDR2 LQKENI. The CDR3 spans 14 residues. V shed 1 base and J shed 5 bases, with 8 bases lying between them. The CDR3: CASSPRAGNEKLFF. The CDR3, as DNA: TGTGCCAGCTCACCACGGGCAGGGAATGAAAAACTGTTTTTT.

The chain has TRBV11-1 and TRBJ2-1, with 7 bases matching TRBD2. Germline trimming cut 2 bases from V and 8 bases from J; bases unmatched to any gene: 3. Germline assignment: CDR1 SGHAT and CDR2 FQDESV (reference sequence). CDR3 size: 13 residues. CDR3 nucleotides: TGTGCCAGCAGCTTACCGGCGGGGGATGAGCAGTTCTTC. Translated: CASSLPAGDEQFF. Using reference TRBV11-1 and TRBJ2-1 for the parts outside the CDR3, the full variable domain is EAEVAQSPRYKITEKSQAVAFWCDPISGHATLYWYRQILGQGPELLVQFQDESVVDDSQLPKDRFSAERLKGVDSTLKIQPAELGDSAMYLCASSLPAGDEQFFGPGTRLTVL.

This chain uses TRBV4-2 with TRBJ2-3; 11 nucleotides align to TRBD2. The V gene's germline CDR1 is LGHNA and CDR2 YNFKEQ. CDR3 length: 17 residues. The junction had 4 bases not matched to a gene; V was cut back by 0 bases and J by 2 bases. The CDR3 DNA reads TGTGCCAGCAGCCAAGATCAGACTAGCGGGAACACAGATACGCAGTATTTT. Its translation: CASSQDQTSGNTDTQYF.

This clonotype has just a few counts. This chain links TRBV7-6 with TRBJ2-2, with 9 bases identical to TRBD1. The CDR3 consists of 18 residues. The junction had 13 bases not matched to a gene; V was cut back by 2 bases and J by 6 bases. In germline, CDR1 is SGHVS, CDR2 FNYEAQ. The CDR3 DNA is TGTGCCAGCAGCTTACAACTTTTAGGGACAGGGAGCGCCGGGGAGCTGTTTTTT. Its translation is CASSLQLLGTGSAGELFF. Based on the CDR3 plus reference TRBV7-6 and TRBJ2-2, the full variable domain is GAGVSQSPRYKVTKRGQDVALRCDPISGHVSLYWYRQALGQGPEFLTYFNYEAQQDKSGLPNDRFSAERPEGSISTLTIQRTEQRDSAMYRCASSLQLLGTGSAGELFFGEGSRLTVL.

The chain links TRBV12-3 or TRBV12-4 to TRBJ2-7; TRBD2 agrees at 7 bases. Unmatched junction bases numbered 13, after V lost 7 bases and J lost 7 bases. CDR3 size: 14 residues. The CDR3 sequence: CASTLAARGEEQYF. CDR3 coding DNA: TGTGCCAGCACCCTAGCGGCTAGAGGTGAGGAGCAGTACTTC.

This clonotype has just a few counts. The CDR3 nucleotides read TGCGCCAGCAGCTTAGACGGGGTATGGCTCTACGAGCAGTACTTC. Translation: CASSLDGVWLYEQYF. The chain couples TRBV5-1 to TRBJ2-7; the D gene is possibly TRBD2 (5 bases). The CDR3 is 15 amino acids. Between the trimmed V and J ends, which lost 2 bases and 3 bases, there was a span of 15 bases. Germline CDR1 and CDR2: SGHRS and YFSETQ.

This clonotype came up once. The J gene is TRBJ2-2, the V gene TRBV7-3; D might be TRBD1 (5 bases). This CDR3 spans 16 amino acids. The V end was cut by 2 bases, the J end by 0 bases, with 10 bases between. The germline gives CDR1 SGHTA, CDR2 FQGTGA. The CDR3: CASSLRTPPNTGELFF. The CDR3 DNA reads as TGTGCCAGCAGCTTACGGACACCACCGAACACCGGGGAGCTGTTTTTT.

This clonotype occurred a few times. The chain recombines TRBV5-1 with TRBJ1-1; TRBD1 matches 7 bases. From germline, CDR1 is SGHRS and CDR2 YFSETQ. V dropped 4 bases and J dropped 8; count of bases not matched to a gene: 8. This CDR3 spans 13 amino acids. The CDR3 sequence: CASSRTGLGEAFF. DNA for the CDR3: TGCGCCAGCAGCAGGACAGGCTTGGGAGAAGCTTTCTTT.

This clonotype showed up just a few times. The chain is built from TRBV18 and TRBJ1-1, with D maybe TRBD1 (5 bases). The CDR3 runs to 17 residues. Germline V gives CDR1 KGHSH, CDR2 LQKENI. Deletions cut 1 base from V and 3 bases from J, with 18 bases between. CDR3 protein: CASSPLGGIRVDTEAFF. The DNA of the CDR3 is TGTGCCAGCTCACCACTCGGGGGTATTAGGGTCGACACTGAAGCTTTCTTT.

The chain couples TRBV19 to TRBJ1-2, with TRBD1 identical over 7 bases. The CDR3 consists of 12 residues. From germline, CDR1 is LNHDA and CDR2 SQIVND (reference sequence). The junction had 6 bases not matched to a gene; V was cut back by 11 bases and J by 3 bases. CDR3 residues: CACQGGDYGYTF. The DNA of the CDR3 is TGTGCCTGTCAAGGGGGCGACTATGGCTACACCTTC.

This chain uses TRBV30 with TRBJ1-2, with TRBD1 matching 7 bases. The CDR3 runs to 12 residues. V was pared by 6 bases and J by 5 bases, with 6 bases of the junction left unmatched. Germline values: CDR1 GTSNPN, CDR2 SVGIG (reference sequence). The chain's CDR3 is CACQGQVYGYTF. The CDR3 DNA reads as TGTGCCTGCCAAGGACAGGTTTATGGCTACACCTTC. Full variable domain (remainder filled in from reference TRBV30 and TRBJ1-2): SQTIHQWPATLVQPVGSPLSLECTVEGTSNPNLYWYRQAAGRGLQLLFYSVGIGQISSEVPQNLSASRPQDRQFILSSKKLLLSDSGFYLCACQGQVYGYTFGSGTRLTVV.

The J gene is TRBJ2-7, the V gene TRBV12-3 or TRBV12-4; 12 bases align to TRBD2. This CDR3 comprises 16 residues. V was pared by 8 bases and J by 2 bases, with 10 bases of the junction left unmatched. CDR3 bases: TGTGCCAGCCTCCCGGGACTAGCGGGTGGGACCTACGAGCAGTACTTC. Translation gives CASLPGLAGGTYEQYF.

This clonotype turned up a few times. The V gene is TRBV24-1, the J gene TRBJ2-2; TRBD1 agrees at 8 bases. The germline V gene has CDR1 KGHDR and CDR2 SFDVKD. This CDR3 is 20 amino acids long. V lost 6 bases and J lost 0; bases outside the gene matches: 17. The CDR3 DNA follows: TGTGCCACCAGTCCGGAAAGGGCTCCCCGGGACAGGACGAACACCGGGGAGCTGTTTTTT. It codes for CATSPERAPRDRTNTGELFF.

This clonotype has at least ten counts. V gene TRBV5-1 combines with J gene TRBJ1-6, with D unclear. The V end was cut by 0 bases, the J end by 0 bases, with 10 bases between. The germline CDR1 and CDR2 sequences are SGHRS and YFSETQ. This CDR3 comprises 17 residues. Written as DNA, the CDR3 is TGCGCCAGCAGCTTGGAACCGTTGAGCTCCTATAATTCACCCCTCCACTTT. Protein: CASSLEPLSSYNSPLHF.

The chain couples TRBV6-2 or TRBV6-3 to TRBJ2-3, with D hard to call. This CDR3 is 14 amino acids long. Germline V gene lookup returns CDR1 MNHEY and CDR2 SVGEGT. The V and J ends lost 4 bases and 5 bases respectively, with 13 bases between them. CDR3 nucleotide sequence: TGTGCCAGCAGTTCAAGGAGAGGAAAAGATACGCAGTATTTT. Protein sequence: CASSSRRGKDTQYF.

The J gene is TRBJ1-5, the V gene TRBV5-6; weak D call: TRBD1 (6 bases). V gave up 4 bases and J gave up 3 bases, with 20 bases separating them. Germline V CDR1 and CDR2: SGHDT, YYEEEE. CDR3 length equals 17 residues. CDR3 sequence: CASSQKAGQPFNQPQHF. CDR3 nucleotides: TGTGCCAGCAGCCAGAAGGCAGGACAGCCTTTCAATCAGCCCCAGCATTTT.

This rearrangement joins TRBV29-1 to TRBJ2-5; D is undetermined. The germline V and J ends were trimmed by 4 bases and 1 base, with 7 bases remaining between them. This CDR3 has 12 residues. Germline CDR1 is SQVTM and CDR2 is ANQGSEA. Here the CDR3 reads CSVVSSQETQYF. CDR3 sequence (DNA): TGCAGCGTTGTGTCCAGCCAAGAGACCCAGTACTTC.

This clonotype was picked up a small number of times. The genes are TRBV7-9 and TRBJ1-1, with D tentatively TRBD1 (5 bases). V lost 5 bases, J lost 7 bases, and 20 bases lay in between. CDR3 size: 15 residues. Germline assignment: CDR1 SEHNR and CDR2 FQNEAQ (reference sequence). The CDR3 DNA reads TGTGCCAGCAGCCCAAGAGGGTCCCAGGGAAATGAAGCTTTCTTT. It is translated as CASSPRGSQGNEAFF.

This clonotype was found once. The junction departs from the called germline gene at one end, perhaps through a read error. The chain carries TRBV29-1 and TRBJ2-3, with 9 bases identical to TRBD1. The V gene's germline CDR1 is SQVTM and CDR2 ANQGSEA. This CDR3 has 11 amino acids. The CDR3 nucleotides read TGTATTACAGGGGGCCCAGATACGCAGTATTTT. Residues: CITGGPDTQYF.

The rearrangement uses TRBV27 and TRBJ2-7; 15 positions match TRBD2. Germline lookup yields CDR1 MNHEY and CDR2 SMNVEV (reference sequence). The CDR3 spans 21 residues. The trim removed 0 bases at V and 5 bases at J, leaving 17 bases unmatched. The CDR3 region is CASSLSRPGHGTSGRTHEQYF. The CDR3 DNA sequence: TGTGCCAGCAGTTTATCCCGCCCGGGACATGGGACTAGCGGGAGGACCCACGAGCAGTACTTC.

The table lists this clonotype with a count of one. The CDR3 reads CASSLAASGNNEQFF. DNA for the CDR3: TGCGCCAGCAGCTTGGCAGCTAGCGGTAACAATGAGCAGTTCTTC. The chain combines TRBV5-1 with TRBJ2-1, with 7 nucleotides matching TRBD2. The germline gives CDR1 SGHRS, CDR2 YFSETQ. Losses at the gene ends were 0 bases for V and 5 bases for J; bases not matched to a gene: 5. This CDR3 spans 15 amino acids. Combining the CDR3 with reference TRBV5-1 and TRBJ2-1 gives the whole variable domain KAGVTQTPRYLIKTRGQQVTLSCSPISGHRSVSWYQQTPGQGLQFLFEYFSETQRNKGNFPGRFSGRQFSNSRSEMNVSTLELGDSALYLCASSLAASGNNEQFFGPGTRLTVL.

The chain couples TRBV5-1 to TRBJ2-3; 8 bases are a match to TRBD1. The V and J ends lost 4 bases and 6 bases, in that order; junction bases with no gene match: 1. The CDR3 has 12 amino acids. Germline V gene sequence: CDR1 SGHRS, CDR2 YFSETQ. This chain's CDR3 is CASSRDRDTQYF. As DNA, the CDR3 is TGCGCCAGCAGCAGGGACAGGGATACGCAGTATTTT. Together with reference TRBV5-1 and TRBJ2-3, the CDR3 gives the full variable domain: KAGVTQTPRYLIKTRGQQVTLSCSPISGHRSVSWYQQTPGQGLQFLFEYFSETQRNKGNFPGRFSGRQFSNSRSEMNVSTLELGDSALYLCASSRDRDTQYFGPGTRLTVL.

This clonotype was seen only a few times. This chain uses TRBV5-1 with TRBJ1-5; TRBD1 matches 9 bases. Germline V gene sequence: CDR1 SGHRS, CDR2 YFSETQ. This CDR3 contains 15 residues. The ends lost 4 bases at V and 4 bases at J; junction bases unmatched: 6. CDR3 loop: CASSQTGGENQPQHF. Written as DNA, the CDR3 is TGCGCCAGCAGCCAAACAGGGGGCGAGAATCAGCCCCAGCATTTT.

The rearrangement links TRBV28 to TRBJ2-3; D is uncertain. The germline CDR1 and CDR2 sequences are MDHEN and SYDVKM. The V and J ends lost 11 bases and 3 bases respectively, with 15 bases between them. This CDR3 region has 13 residues. The CDR3 here is CALCRMGTDTQYF. Here the CDR3 DNA reads TGTGCCCTGTGTCGAATGGGGACAGATACGCAGTATTTT.

Comment on this clonotype: As the CDR3 is not closed by the conserved phenylalanine or tryptophan, this likely results from a read error. V and J are TRBV7-4 and TRBJ2-5, with D uncertain. The CDR3 is made up of 11 amino acids. Germline CDR1 and CDR2: SGHVT and SQSDAQ. The CDR3 protein is CASCLQETQYL. DNA of the CDR3: TGTGCCAGCTGTTTGCAAGAGACACAGTACCTC.

V is TRBV6-1 and J is TRBJ2-5; 11 nucleotides match TRBD2. The CDR3 runs to 14 residues. The germline gives CDR1 MNHNS, CDR2 SASEGT. After removal of 4 bases from V and 4 bases from J, the junction contained 2 bases not matched to a gene. CDR3 region: CASSVTSGRETQYF. DNA for the CDR3: TGTGCCAGCAGTGTAACTAGCGGGAGAGAGACCCAGTACTTC.

The gene calls are TRBV13 and TRBJ2-1; 14 nucleotides align to TRBD2. The CDR3 covers 17 residues. V dropped 2 bases and J dropped 6; count of bases not matched to a gene: 6. The germline V gene has CDR1 PRHDT and CDR2 FYEKMQ (reference sequence). The DNA of the CDR3 is TGTGCCAGCAGCTTATCCCTGGGGACTAGCGGGGGCAATGAGCAGTTCTTC. Translating it yields CASSLSLGTSGGNEQFF.

In its sample, this clonotype was seen once. The gene calls are TRBV12-3 or TRBV12-4 and TRBJ2-1; D gene unclear. Between the trimmed V and J ends, which lost 3 bases and 5 bases, there was a span of 11 bases. The CDR3 extends over 14 amino acids. The CDR3 region has the DNA TGTGCCAGCAGTTTCGTGTCCGCAAACAATGAGCAGTTCTTC. It yields the protein CASSFVSANNEQFF.